The T cell receptor beta chain described here comes from a study of cytomegalovirus exposure and HLA in healthy donors. Study-wide results and limits: HLA alleles showed associations with about 15,000 TCR beta sequences in a later analysis, at a 0.05 false discovery rate. Earlier analysis yielded a pattern in which most TCR beta V segments were productive about 90% or about 30% of the time.

V was shortened by 6 bases and J by 1 base, with 9 bases between the two germline ends. Germline loops: CDR1 MNHEY, CDR2 SVGAGI. This CDR3 has 13 residues. On this clone itself: Its antigen is unknown.

Use of 60 Vbeta and 13 Jbeta primers characterized the PCR. Libraries were prepared by immunoSEQ multiplex PCR; TCRdb keeps only in-frame clonotypes and omits some of them. Its listing shows 100,000 to 150,000 clones. The TCR sequence derives from a woman between 40 and 50 years old in good health and CMV-seronegative. V is TRBV6-5 and J is TRBJ1-1; D gene unclear. Sequencing was carried out using PBMCs. CDR3 sequence reads: CASRTVKNTEAFF. CDR3 DNA: TGTGCCAGCAGAACAGTTAAGAACACTGAAGCTTTCTTT.